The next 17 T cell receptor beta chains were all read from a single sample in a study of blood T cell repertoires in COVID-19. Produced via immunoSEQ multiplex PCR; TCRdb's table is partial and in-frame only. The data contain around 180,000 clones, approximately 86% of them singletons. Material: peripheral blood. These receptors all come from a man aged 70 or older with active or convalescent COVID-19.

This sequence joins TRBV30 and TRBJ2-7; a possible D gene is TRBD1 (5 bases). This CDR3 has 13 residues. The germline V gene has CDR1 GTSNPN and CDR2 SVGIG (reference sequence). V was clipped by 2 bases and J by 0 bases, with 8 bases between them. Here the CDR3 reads CAWSHGHSYEQYF. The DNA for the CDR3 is TGTGCCTGGAGTCACGGACACTCCTACGAGCAGTACTTC.

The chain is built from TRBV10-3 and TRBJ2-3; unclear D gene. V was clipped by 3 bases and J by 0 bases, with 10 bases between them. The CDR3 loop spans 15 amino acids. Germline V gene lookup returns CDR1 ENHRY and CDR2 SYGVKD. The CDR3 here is CAISDRVQSTDTQYF. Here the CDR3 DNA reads TGTGCCATCAGTGACCGGGTTCAGAGCACAGATACGCAGTATTTT.

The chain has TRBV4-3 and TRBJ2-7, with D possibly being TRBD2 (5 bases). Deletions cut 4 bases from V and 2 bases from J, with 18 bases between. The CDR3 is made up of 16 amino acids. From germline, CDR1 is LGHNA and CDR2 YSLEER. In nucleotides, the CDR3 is TGCGCCAGCAGCCCAGCCTATAGCGACCGAGCCTACGAGCAGTACTTC. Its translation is CASSPAYSDRAYEQYF.

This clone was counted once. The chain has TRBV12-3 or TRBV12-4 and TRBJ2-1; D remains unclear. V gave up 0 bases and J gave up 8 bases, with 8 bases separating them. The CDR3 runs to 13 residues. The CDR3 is CASSLAQVYEQFF. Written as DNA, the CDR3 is TGTGCCAGCAGTTTAGCCCAGGTCTATGAGCAGTTCTTC.

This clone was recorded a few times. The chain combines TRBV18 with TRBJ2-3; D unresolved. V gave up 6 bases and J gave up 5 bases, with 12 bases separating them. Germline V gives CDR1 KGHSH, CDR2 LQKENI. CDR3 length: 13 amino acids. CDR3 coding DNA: TGTGCCAGCTCCCCTGACACCGGAGATACGCAGTATTTT. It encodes CASSPDTGDTQYF.

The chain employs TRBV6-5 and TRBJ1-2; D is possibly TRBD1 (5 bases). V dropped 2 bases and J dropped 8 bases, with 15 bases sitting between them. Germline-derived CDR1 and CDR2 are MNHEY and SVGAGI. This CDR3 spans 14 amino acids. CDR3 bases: TGTGCCAGCAGTTACGGGGCCGGAGAGACCGGCTACACCTTC. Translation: CASSYGAGETGYTF.

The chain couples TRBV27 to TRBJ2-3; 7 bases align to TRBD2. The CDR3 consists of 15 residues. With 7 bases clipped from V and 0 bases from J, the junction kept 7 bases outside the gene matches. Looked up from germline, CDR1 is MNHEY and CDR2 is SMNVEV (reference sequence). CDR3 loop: CASTEMGGSTDTQYF. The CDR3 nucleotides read TGTGCCAGCACCGAAATGGGAGGGAGCACAGATACGCAGTATTTT.

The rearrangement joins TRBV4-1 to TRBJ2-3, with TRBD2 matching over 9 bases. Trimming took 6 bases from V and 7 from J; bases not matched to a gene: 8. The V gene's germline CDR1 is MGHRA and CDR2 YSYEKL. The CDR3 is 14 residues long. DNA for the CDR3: TGCGCCAGCAGACTAGCGGGCGGGAGAAATACGCAGTATTTT. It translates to CASRLAGGRNTQYF.

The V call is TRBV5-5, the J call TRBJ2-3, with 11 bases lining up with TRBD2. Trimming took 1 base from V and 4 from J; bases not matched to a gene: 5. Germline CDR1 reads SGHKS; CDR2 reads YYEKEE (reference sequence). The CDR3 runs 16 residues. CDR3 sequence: CASSLLLAGAADTQYF. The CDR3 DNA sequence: TGTGCCAGCAGCTTGCTACTAGCGGGAGCCGCAGATACGCAGTATTTT.

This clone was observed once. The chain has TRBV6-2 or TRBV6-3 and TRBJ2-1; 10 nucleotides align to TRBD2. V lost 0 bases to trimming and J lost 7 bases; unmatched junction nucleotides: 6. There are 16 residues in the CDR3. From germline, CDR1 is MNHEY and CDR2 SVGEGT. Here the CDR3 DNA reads TGTGCCAGCAGTTACTCCAGCGGGAGGGCCGAGAATGAGCAGTTCTTC. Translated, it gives CASSYSSGRAENEQFF.

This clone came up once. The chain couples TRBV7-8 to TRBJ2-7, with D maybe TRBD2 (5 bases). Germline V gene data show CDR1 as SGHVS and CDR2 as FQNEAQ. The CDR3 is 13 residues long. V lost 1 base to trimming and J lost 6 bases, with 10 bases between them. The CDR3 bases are TGTGCCAGCAGCTTAGGCGGGCCGGTCGAGCAGTACTTC. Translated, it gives CASSLGGPVEQYF.

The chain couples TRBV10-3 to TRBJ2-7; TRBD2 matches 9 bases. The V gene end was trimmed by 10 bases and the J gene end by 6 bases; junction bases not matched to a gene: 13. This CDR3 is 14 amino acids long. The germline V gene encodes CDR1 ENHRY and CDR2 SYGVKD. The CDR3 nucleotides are TGTGCCACCTCGGGTAGCGGGAGAGAGGCCGAGCAGTACTTC. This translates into CATSGSGREAEQYF.

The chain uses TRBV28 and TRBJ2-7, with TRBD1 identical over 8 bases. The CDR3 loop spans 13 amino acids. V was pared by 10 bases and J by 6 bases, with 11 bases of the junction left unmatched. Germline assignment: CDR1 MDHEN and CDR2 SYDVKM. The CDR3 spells CATSQGVEGEQYF. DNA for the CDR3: TGTGCCACCTCACAGGGGGTCGAGGGCGAGCAGTACTTC.

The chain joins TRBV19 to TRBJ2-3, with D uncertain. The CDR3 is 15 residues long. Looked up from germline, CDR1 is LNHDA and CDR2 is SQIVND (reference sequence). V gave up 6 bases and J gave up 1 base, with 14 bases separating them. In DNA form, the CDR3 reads TGTGCCAGTAGGGGCAGAATGAAGGGCACAGATACGCAGTATTTT. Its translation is CASRGRMKGTDTQYF.

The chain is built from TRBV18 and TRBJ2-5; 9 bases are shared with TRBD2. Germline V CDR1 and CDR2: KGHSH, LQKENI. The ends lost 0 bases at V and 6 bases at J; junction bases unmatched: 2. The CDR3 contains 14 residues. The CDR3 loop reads CASSPPSGSQTQYF. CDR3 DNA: TGTGCCAGCTCACCACCTAGCGGGAGTCAGACCCAGTACTTC.

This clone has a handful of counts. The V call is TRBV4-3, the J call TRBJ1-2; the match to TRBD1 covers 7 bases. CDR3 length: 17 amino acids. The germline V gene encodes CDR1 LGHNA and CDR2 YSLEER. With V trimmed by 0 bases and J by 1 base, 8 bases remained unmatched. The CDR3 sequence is CASSQDTAGGYNYGYTF. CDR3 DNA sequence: TGCGCCAGCAGCCAAGATACGGCAGGGGGGTATAACTATGGCTACACCTTC.

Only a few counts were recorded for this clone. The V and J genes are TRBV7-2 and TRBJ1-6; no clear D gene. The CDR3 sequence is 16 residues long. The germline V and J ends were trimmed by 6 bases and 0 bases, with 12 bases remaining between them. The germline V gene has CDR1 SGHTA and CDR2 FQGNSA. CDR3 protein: CASSSVGSSYNSPLHF. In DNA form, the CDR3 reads TGTGCCAGCAGTTCCGTTGGGAGCTCCTATAATTCACCCCTCCACTTT.